This T cell receptor beta chain was recorded in a study of T-cell reconstitution after alpha-beta-depleted transplantation in children. About this clonotype itself: The antigen is undetermined.

Study outcomes and limitations: Expanded graft clones numbering several hundred reportedly gave rise to alpha-beta T cells about two months after transplant.

Germline lookup yields CDR1 SQVTM and CDR2 ANQGSEA. The V gene lost 7 bases and the J gene lost 2 bases, with 11 bases spanning the gap. The CDR3 is 13 residues long. A TCRbeta library incorporating unique molecular identifiers was prepared. TCRdb called the PCR reads again in MiXCR, with one record for every CDR3 protein. Of about 590,000 distinct CDR3 sequences in the sample, approximately 13% were seen once. This sequence joins TRBV29-1 and TRBJ2-2; the D call may be TRBD1 or TRBD2 (5 bases each). The sequenced sample was PBMCs, mostly from graft donor cells, obtained 360 days after TCRalphabeta/CD19-depleted stem cell transplant. The receptor comes from a male patient between 10 and 17 years old who had a stem cell transplant for acute myeloid leukemia, so the T cells may come from the graft donor. CDR3 sequence reads: CSAPGPNTGELFF. For the CDR3, the DNA is TGCAGCGCCCCGGGACCTAACACCGGGGAGCTGTTTTTT.